Here is one T cell receptor beta chain with its context. V was pared by 4 bases and J by 5 bases, with 6 bases of the junction left unmatched. This CDR3 comprises 16 residues. Germline-derived CDR1 and CDR2 are KGHDR and SFDVKD. The source of the sample is a study of early T cells in non-severe SARS-CoV-2 infection. Study details: RNA in bulk from unsorted whole blood was sequenced, and chains were unpaired.

Unique molecular identifiers were added to individual cDNA molecules. TCRdb reprocessed the 5' RACE reads with MiXCR, giving one entry per CDR3 protein. This sample carries 60,000 to 80,000 distinct CDR3 sequences, less than 15% of them seen once, and the ten largest clones take about 3.9%. The rearrangement links TRBV24-1 to TRBJ2-1; 11 positions match TRBD2. Sequencing input: whole blood. This TCR came from an adult who was a healthcare worker with PCR-confirmed SARS-CoV-2 infection or an uninfected control (not recorded which). The CDR3, as DNA: TGTGCCACCAGTGACCCCACTAGCGGGAGAAACAATGAGCAGTTCTTC. It encodes CATSDPTSGRNNEQFF.